This entry concerns a single T cell receptor beta chain. Its antigen is unidentified. The data originate from a study of T cell responses to AZD1222 COVID-19 vaccine. Turning to the study itself: Second-dose intervals of approximately 4 or approximately 12 weeks were pooled. General study results and limits: Epitopes outside B.1.351 and B.1.1.7 mutated regions reportedly drew nearly half of spike TCRs. Females outnumbered males among donors, who were mostly white British; clonal diversity was possibly underestimated. Baseline seropositives among AZD1222 recipients totaled only six.

Libraries were prepared by immunoSEQ multiplex PCR; TCRdb keeps only in-frame clonotypes and omits some of them. The repertoire holds roughly 82,000 clones, with 85% as singletons. V was trimmed by 2 bases and J by 3 bases, leaving 12 bases between them. CDR1 SGDLS and CDR2 YYNGEE come from the germline V gene. The length of the CDR3 is 14 residues. V gene TRBV9 combines with J gene TRBJ2-7, with D perhaps being TRBD1 or TRBD2 (5 bases each). This TCR came from an adult in good health. The specimen was peripheral blood, collected on day 0 of AZD1222 vaccination. The CDR3 here is CASSVFWGNYEQYF. CDR3 sequence (DNA): TGTGCCAGCAGCGTCTTTTGGGGGAACTACGAGCAGTACTTC.